Detailed here is one T cell receptor beta chain. Its ends do not fully match the called genes, so a read error is possible. At the DNA level, this CDR3 is encoded by other sequences in the same sample as well. Repertoires were generated with immunoSEQ multiplex PCR, while TCRdb's copy carries only in-frame clones and drops some. The sample yields over 100,000 clones, 92% seen once. Germline CDR1 SGHVS, CDR2 FQNEAQ. The CDR3 sequence is 15 residues long. This sample was taken from a study of T cell changes during pregnancy in multiple sclerosis. This TCR was recovered from a female donor with multiple sclerosis, enrolled in a pregnancy study. The material sequenced was peripheral blood, taken in the third trimester of pregnancy. V is TRBV7-8 and J is TRBJ1-2; the match to TRBD1 covers 8 bases. The CDR3 reads CASSLDPAGGAPRPF. The CDR3 DNA sequence: TGTGCCAGCAGCTTAGACCCAGCAGGGGGCGCCCCACGGCCCTTC. Combining the CDR3 with reference TRBV7-8 and TRBJ1-2 gives the whole variable domain GAGVSQSPRYKVAKRGQDVALRCDPISGHVSLFWYQQALGQGPEFLTYFQNEAQLDKSGLPSDRFFAERPEGSVSTLKIQRTQQEDSAVYLCASSLDPAGGAPRPFGSGTRLTVV.